The clone carrying this TCR beta chain was counted many times. Its antigen is undetermined. Authors of the study amplified TCR beta CDR3 regions from RNA transcripts. TCR CDR3 underwent first-round RT-PCR with the HTBI primer set. TCRdb reprocessed the multiplex PCR reads with MiXCR, giving one entry per CDR3 protein. Among 300,000 to 350,000 distinct CDR3 sequences, 15% to 20% were seen once, and the ten largest hold approximately 49%. This record belongs to a study of T cells in Graves' hyperthyroidism and ophthalmopathy. Broader study findings: Most clonotypes expanded in the thyroid (above 0.001) were also present in blood. A median roughly six months before onset, the model predicted ophthalmopathy.

Graves' hyperthyroidism without ophthalmopathy progression within 18 months was termed stable. Diagnosis relied on clinical symptoms, serum thyroxine and TRAb, thyroid ultrasound and orbital computed tomography. V lost 1 base to trimming and J lost 6 bases, with 10 bases between them. Germline-derived CDR1 and CDR2 are GTSNPN and SVGIG (reference sequence). The CDR3 contains 13 residues. The sample was blood. The receptor's source is a woman aged 50 to 60 with Graves' hyperthyroidism. The chain combines TRBV30 with TRBJ1-5; D might be TRBD1 (5 bases). CDR3 coding DNA: TGTGCCTGGAGTGGGGACGGAGGTCAGCCCCAGCATTTT. It is translated as CAWSGDGGQPQHF.